These 3 T cell receptor beta chains originate from one sample sequenced in a study of vaccination and CD4 T cells after COVID-19. Sequencing of cultured CD4+ T cell DNA used the Oncomine TCR Beta short-read assay. TCRdb re-analysed the PCR reads in MiXCR, keeping a single row per CDR3 protein. This table has some 13,000 distinct CDR3 sequences, approximately 54% appearing once. Indicated treatment: approximately 9-day PBMC culture with coronavirus spike peptide pools or control peptides (ViraFEST assay). These receptors have no identified antigens. Sequencing was done on a sample of CD4+ T cells from blood, cultured in vitro. The receptors were gathered from a human donor who had recovered from COVID-19.

The chain carries TRBV10-1 and TRBJ1-1; D not resolved. CDR1 and CDR2 from the germline V gene are WNHNN and SYGVQD (reference sequence). Trimming left V 5 bases short and J 1 base short, with 5 bases between. The CDR3 covers 12 residues. In nucleotides, the CDR3 is TGCGCCAGCAGTAGATCGAACACTGAAGCTTTCTTT. This sequence encodes CASSRSNTEAFF.

V and J are TRBV11-1 and TRBJ1-1, with D maybe TRBD1 (5 bases). This CDR3 spans 14 amino acids. V lost 5 bases and J lost 1, with 11 bases in between. Germline values: CDR1 SGHAT, CDR2 FQDESV (reference sequence). DNA for the CDR3: TGTGCCAGCAGCCGTCCCACAGGGAACACTGAAGCTTTCTTT. Translating gives CASSRPTGNTEAFF.

There are a few counts of this clonotype. The chain is built from TRBV19 and TRBJ2-2, with 10 positions matching TRBD1. Germline CDR1 is LNHDA and CDR2 is SQIVND (reference sequence). Trimming cost V 6 bases and J 7 bases; bases outside gene matches: 8. CDR3 length: 15 amino acids. The CDR3 protein is CASRTGTGESGELFF. The DNA for the CDR3 is TGTGCCAGTAGAACCGGGACAGGGGAGAGCGGGGAGCTGTTTTTT.